The following is a T cell receptor beta chain sequence with its context. Antigen: not known. The record originates from a study of T cell clonotyping in hematopoietic cell transplantation. Whole-study findings and limits: Pathologically expanded recipient clonotypes increased progressively from day 30 to day 180 as diversity fell. At the given depth, recipient repertoires were over 95% de novo clonotypes. No sorting was done, leaving CD4 and CD8 contributions mixed.

Only in-frame clones appear in the TCRdb table, and some are missing; sequencing was by immunoSEQ multiplex PCR. The data contain 12,000 to 15,000 clones, 86% of them singletons. Sequencing used PBMCs, obtained 100 days after allogeneic stem cell transplant. This clonotype was obtained from a male patient between 45 and 60 years old who had an allogeneic stem cell transplant from an unrelated donor, so T cells may come from the graft donor. Some clones in this sample may be carry-over from other donors' samples.

CDR3 coding DNA: TGTGCCAGCAGTGGGTGGACAGGTGGTACTAACTATGGCTACACCTTC. This encodes CASSGWTGGTNYGYTF. The chain links TRBV27 to TRBJ1-2; 7 bases map to TRBD1. This CDR3 region has 16 residues. The V and J ends lost 5 bases and 0 bases, in that order; junction bases with no gene match: 9. CDR1 MNHEY and CDR2 SMNVEV come from the germline V gene (reference sequence).